Listed here are 21 T cell receptor beta chains from one sample, sequenced in a study of T cells in Graves' hyperthyroidism and ophthalmopathy. Amplification yielded TCR beta CDR3 regions, with RNA transcripts as the source. First-round RT-PCR targeting the TCR CDR3 was performed with the HTBI primer set. TCRdb analysed the multiplex PCR reads with MiXCR anew, one entry per CDR3 protein. The sample has about 400,000 distinct CDR3 sequences, roughly 14% seen once; the top ten hold approximately 13%. The sample consisted of blood. Receptors originate from a man younger than 35 with Graves' ophthalmopathy.

There are many counts of this clonotype. The chain couples TRBV29-1 to TRBJ1-5, with a possible D match to TRBD1 (5 bases). The ends were cut back, 4 bases at V and 1 base at J, with 8 bases in the middle. The CDR3 runs 13 residues. Germline assignment: CDR1 SQVTM and CDR2 ANQGSEA. CDR3: CSVVGGSNQPQHF. In DNA, the CDR3 is TGCAGCGTTGTGGGGGGGAGCAATCAGCCCCAGCATTTT. The full variable domain, completed using reference TRBV29-1 and TRBJ1-5, is SAVISQKPSRDICQRGTSLTIQCQVDSQVTMMFWYRQQPGQSLTLIATANQGSEATYESGFVIDKFPISRPNLTFSTLTVSNMSPEDSSIYLCSVVGGSNQPQHFGDGTRLSIL.

There are many counts of this clonotype. This chain connects TRBV7-8 to TRBJ2-1; 14 bases map to TRBD2. CDR3 length equals 15 residues. V lost 5 bases to trimming and J lost 7 bases; unmatched junction nucleotides: 4. Per the germline V gene, CDR1 is SGHVS and CDR2 is FQNEAQ. In DNA, the CDR3 is TGTGCCAGCAGCCCCGGGACTAGCGGGAGTAATGAGCAGTTCTTC. This sequence encodes CASSPGTSGSNEQFF.

Worth noting for this clonotype: Mismatch with germline at one junction end may stem from a read error. The chain recombines TRBV7-9 with TRBJ1-1; D gene uncertain. The CDR3 is 13 residues long. Germline V gene lookup returns CDR1 SEHNR and CDR2 FQNEAQ (reference sequence). The CDR3 loop reads CACSAPVNTEAFF. CDR3 sequence (DNA): TGTGCCTGCAGCGCCCCAGTGAACACTGAAGCTTTCTTT. Together with reference TRBV7-9 and TRBJ1-1, the CDR3 gives the full variable domain: DTGVSQNPRHKITKRGQNVTFRCDPISEHNRLYWYRQTLGQGPEFLTYFQNEAQLEKSRLLSDRFSAERPKGSFSTLEIQRTEQGDSAMYLCACSAPVNTEAFFGQGTRLTVV.

At least ten counts were recorded for this clonotype. The chain has TRBV24-1 and TRBJ2-3; no clear D gene. The CDR3 has 11 amino acids. V lost 9 bases and J 4 bases, leaving 7 bases between the germline ends. From germline, CDR1 is KGHDR and CDR2 SFDVKD. The CDR3 sequence is CATDGADTQYF. CDR3 coding DNA: TGTGCCACCGATGGAGCAGATACGCAGTATTTT.

This clonotype appeared many times. V is TRBV29-1 and J is TRBJ1-1, with D perhaps TRBD1 (5 bases). Trimming pared 6 bases from V and 1 base from J, leaving 9 bases between. The CDR3 has 12 amino acids. The germline V gene has CDR1 SQVTM and CDR2 ANQGSEA. CDR3 sequence: CSVRTGNTEAFF. The CDR3 DNA is TGCAGCGTCCGAACAGGGAACACTGAAGCTTTCTTT.

This sequence joins TRBV11-2 and TRBJ2-7; 13 bases align to TRBD2. CDR3 length: 15 amino acids. The junction had 6 bases not matched to a gene; V was cut back by 7 bases and J by 3 bases. Germline values: CDR1 SGHAT, CDR2 FQNNGV. CDR3 region: CASTSGTSGIYEQYF. CDR3 sequence (DNA): TGTGCCAGCACCTCCGGGACTAGCGGGATCTACGAGCAGTACTTC.

At least ten counts were recorded for this clonotype. V gene TRBV6-1 combines with J gene TRBJ2-3; a weak D match, TRBD2 (5 bases). This CDR3 region has 13 residues. From germline, CDR1 is MNHNS and CDR2 SASEGT. CDR3 DNA: TGTGTCACGAACCGGGATTGGGCAGATACGCAGTATTTT. Encoded protein: CVTNRDWADTQYF.

The chain uses TRBV4-1 and TRBJ1-2; a weak D match, TRBD1 (5 bases). Germline V gives CDR1 MGHRA, CDR2 YSYEKL. CDR3 length: 15 residues. With 2 bases removed from V and 1 base from J, the gap between germline ends came to 11 bases. The CDR3 coding sequence is TGCGCCAGCAGCCAATACCGGGACCGTAACTATGGCTACACCTTC. Its protein is CASSQYRDRNYGYTF.

This clonotype was detected only a few times. CDR3 protein: CASSIAGFKAYTEAFF. The CDR3 coding sequence is TGTGCCAGTAGTATAGCGGGGTTTAAGGCGTACACTGAAGCTTTCTTT. The chain couples TRBV19 to TRBJ1-1; D unclear. V lost 1 base and J 3 bases, leaving 15 bases between the germline ends. Germline CDR1 and CDR2: LNHDA and SQIVND (reference sequence). The CDR3 extends over 16 amino acids.

Here the CDR3 reads CASSQDLGFSYNEQFF. DNA of the CDR3: TGTGCCAGCAGCCAAGATTTGGGGTTTTCCTACAATGAGCAGTTCTTC. The chain joins TRBV4-2 to TRBJ2-1, with D unclear. V was pared by 0 bases and J by 1 base, with 10 bases between. The CDR3 consists of 16 residues. Germline CDR1 and CDR2: LGHNA and YNFKEQ.

This clonotype was seen repeatedly, ten times or more. Here the CDR3 reads CASSPRTSGSSYNEQFF. CDR3 nucleotides: TGTGCCAGCAGTCCAAGGACTAGCGGCAGCTCCTACAATGAGCAGTTCTTC. The V call is TRBV27, the J call TRBJ2-1, with 10 bases lining up with TRBD2. Germline lookup yields CDR1 MNHEY and CDR2 SMNVEV (reference sequence). The CDR3 is 17 amino acids. Trimming removed 5 bases from V and 0 bases from J; junction bases left unmatched: 7.

V usage is TRBV5-6 and J usage is TRBJ1-5; the match to TRBD1 covers 7 bases. V lost 4 bases and J lost 0; bases outside the gene matches: 7. This CDR3 comprises 16 residues. CDR1 and CDR2 from the germline V gene are SGHDT and YYEEEE. This chain's CDR3 is CASSPGPGGSNQPQHF. The CDR3 nucleotides read TGTGCCAGCAGCCCGGGGCCAGGGGGTAGCAATCAGCCCCAGCATTTT.

This clonotype was recorded many times. The chain joins TRBV7-9 to TRBJ2-5; 7 bases line up with TRBD1. V was pared by 5 bases and J by 0 bases, with 3 bases of the junction left unmatched. Looked up from germline, CDR1 is SEHNR and CDR2 is FQNEAQ (reference sequence). The CDR3 loop spans 14 amino acids. The CDR3 spells CASSETGYQETQYF. DNA for the CDR3: TGTGCCAGCAGCGAGACAGGGTACCAAGAGACCCAGTACTTC.

This clonotype was detected ten times or more. The chain uses TRBV18 and TRBJ1-2; TRBD1 is a possible D gene (5 bases). Germline values: CDR1 KGHSH, CDR2 LQKENI. V was trimmed by 3 bases and J by 3 bases, leaving 14 bases between them. This CDR3 has 15 residues. The CDR3 bases are TGTGCCAGCTCACCGTCTGAGGGGTGGGACTATGGCTACACCTTC. This translates into CASSPSEGWDYGYTF.

As concerns this clonotype: Given a much more abundant clone one base away, this may be a read error. The CDR3 region has the DNA TGTGCCAGCAGTGTAAACCAGGGAACAGATGCGCAGTATTTT. It codes for CASSVNQGTDAQYF. J is TRBJ2-3 and V is TRBV2; tentatively, D is TRBD1 (5 bases). The CDR3 runs to 14 residues. Per germline, CDR1 SNHLY and CDR2 FYNNEI.

This clonotype was detected many times. This sequence joins TRBV5-1 and TRBJ2-3; D might be TRBD1 (5 bases). Germline assignment: CDR1 SGHRS and CDR2 YFSETQ. The CDR3 has 15 amino acids. Trimming stripped 4 bases from V and 0 bases from J, with 12 bases between. Written as DNA, the CDR3 is TGCGCCAGCAGCGTGCGGCCAGGGAGCACAGATACGCAGTATTTT. It codes for CASSVRPGSTDTQYF.

This clonotype was detected many times. This chain connects TRBV3-1 to TRBJ1-2; weak D call: TRBD1 (5 bases). Germline-derived CDR1 and CDR2 are LGHDT and YNNKEL (reference sequence). The CDR3 length is 15 residues. Trimming removed 0 bases at V and 5 bases at J, with 13 bases between. The CDR3 reads CASSQDLTVSYGYTF. In nucleotides, the CDR3 is TGTGCCAGCAGCCAAGACTTGACAGTTTCTTATGGCTACACCTTC. The full variable domain, completed using reference TRBV3-1 and TRBJ1-2, is DTAVSQTPKYLVTQMGNDKSIKCEQNLGHDTMYWYKQDSKKFLKIMFSYNNKELIINETVPNRFSPKSPDKAHLNLHINSLELGDSAVYFCASSQDLTVSYGYTFGSGTRLTVV.

This clonotype has a count of ten or more. The CDR3 region has the DNA TGTGCCAGCTCACCGGCGGCATCTAAGAGAAATTCACCCCTCCACTTT. Translating it yields CASSPAASKRNSPLHF. V and J are TRBV18 and TRBJ1-6, with D hard to call. The CDR3 consists of 16 residues. Germline CDR1 reads KGHSH; CDR2 reads LQKENI. Trimming pared 3 bases from V and 7 bases from J, leaving 16 bases between.

This clonotype was seen many times. The CDR3 sequence: CASSYGTAFNYGYTF. CDR3 nucleotide sequence: TGTGCCAGCAGTTACGGGACAGCGTTTAACTATGGCTACACCTTC. V and J are TRBV27 and TRBJ1-2, with 7 bases matching TRBD1. Germline CDR1 reads MNHEY; CDR2 reads SMNVEV (reference sequence). V shed 4 bases and J 1 base; nucleotides not matched to a gene: 6. The CDR3 runs 15 residues.

Only one count was recorded for this clonotype. The J gene is TRBJ2-2, the V gene TRBV10-3; TRBD1 matches at 10 bases. Germline V gene data show CDR1 as ENHRY and CDR2 as SYGVKD. V dropped 4 bases and J dropped 7; count of bases not matched to a gene: 6. The CDR3 is 15 residues long. This chain's CDR3 is CAISVTTGGGGELFF. In DNA, the CDR3 is TGTGCCATCAGTGTCACGACAGGGGGCGGCGGGGAGCTGTTTTTT.

As regards this clonotype: Since a much larger clone is just one base distant, this may be a read error. This chain links TRBV10-3 with TRBJ2-3, with 8 bases that match TRBD2. This CDR3 spans 18 amino acids. V was pared by 7 bases and J by 3 bases, with 18 bases of the junction left unmatched. CDR1 and CDR2 from the germline V gene are ENHRY and SYGVKD. This chain's CDR3 is CAITRTNGGAESTDTQYF. CDR3 bases: TGTGCCATCACCCGGACTAACGGGGGGGCGGAGAGTACAGATACGCAGTATTTT.